These 8 T cell receptor beta chains originate from one sample sequenced in a study of patients and donors after allogeneic stem cell transplantation (dated by TCRdb to the early 2020s). To prepare the library, RT-PCR was applied. The sequencer was a NextSeq 550. TCRdb cleaned the public reads at Q25 with fastp, built clones with MiXCR and kept in-frame beta chains. One record per CDR3 amino acid sequence lists the most common genes and DNA. Across this sample there are fewer than 75,000 distinct CDR3 sequences, with around 27% seen only once. Clones ranked in the top ten supply around 27% of the sample. The sample taken for sequencing was blood, either unsorted or a sorted T cell fraction (not recorded which). Receptor source: a human donor who was either an allogeneic HSCT recipient or a stem cell or donor lymphocyte infusion donor (not recorded which). It is not recorded whose cells these are; they may come from a transplant donor.

The CDR3 nucleotides read TGCAGTGCTAGAGGGACACCCGATGGGAACTATGGCTACACCTTC. Its translation is CSARGTPDGNYGYTF. This sequence joins TRBV20-1 and TRBJ1-2; TRBD1 is a possible D gene (5 bases). Looked up from germline, CDR1 is DFQATT and CDR2 is SNEGSKA (reference sequence). The CDR3 loop spans 15 amino acids. The V end lost 1 base, the J end lost 2 bases, and 14 bases lay between the germline ends.

This chain connects TRBV7-9 to TRBJ2-7; TRBD2 agrees at 7 bases. This CDR3 region has 14 residues. Trimming cost V 0 bases and J 6 bases; bases outside gene matches: 5. Germline CDR1 is SEHNR and CDR2 is FQNEAQ (reference sequence). CDR3 nucleotide sequence: TGTGCCAGCAGCTTAGCGGACTGGGGGGGCGAGCAGTACTTC. Encoded protein: CASSLADWGGEQYF.

The chain recombines TRBV5-1 with TRBJ2-5, with 7 bases that match TRBD1. J was trimmed by 3 bases and V by 0 bases; bases with no gene match: 5. Germline CDR1 SGHRS, CDR2 YFSETQ. The length of the CDR3 is 15 residues. The CDR3 region has the DNA TGCGCCAGCAGCTTGGGAGGGACAGCCAAAGAGACCCAGTACTTC. Protein product: CASSLGGTAKETQYF. The full variable domain, in which reference TRBV5-1 and TRBJ2-5 provide the parts outside the CDR3, is KAGVTQTPRYLIKTRGQQVTLSCSPISGHRSVSWYQQTPGQGLQFLFEYFSETQRNKGNFPGRFSGRQFSNSRSEMNVSTLELGDSALYLCASSLGGTAKETQYFGPGTRLLVL.

This clonotype was counted only a few times. This chain uses TRBV29-1 with TRBJ2-1; no clear D gene. CDR3 length: 13 residues. The V gene lost 3 bases and the J gene lost 5 bases, with 11 bases spanning the gap. Germline-derived CDR1 and CDR2 are SQVTM and ANQGSEA. The CDR3 DNA reads as TGCAGCGTTGACACCCCGACCCACAATGAGCAGTTCTTC. Its protein is CSVDTPTHNEQFF.

The chain is built from TRBV12-3 or TRBV12-4 and TRBJ1-1; D is uncertain. This CDR3 contains 12 residues. Trimming pared 3 bases from V and 12 bases from J, leaving 14 bases between. For the CDR3, the DNA is TGTGCCAGCAGTTTTTACCGGTTGAAGTCTTTCTTT. This encodes CASSFYRLKSFF.

This clonotype was counted ten times or more. This sequence joins TRBV5-1 and TRBJ2-7; 8 bases map to TRBD2. CDR3 length: 13 amino acids. The germline CDR1 and CDR2 sequences are SGHRS and YFSETQ. V shed 2 bases, J shed 7 bases, and the junction held 5 bases outside the gene matches. In nucleotides, the CDR3 is TGCGCCAGCAGCTTCTCACTAGCGGAAGAGCAGTACTTC. Its protein is CASSFSLAEEQYF.

This clonotype was detected once. The rearrangement joins TRBV24-1 to TRBJ2-7, with a tentative D call TRBD2 (7 bases). V was pared by 7 bases and J by 4 bases, with 13 bases between. The CDR3 covers 13 residues. Germline V gives CDR1 KGHDR, CDR2 SFDVKD. This CDR3 reads CATSPAGAYEQYF. CDR3 bases: TGTGCCACCAGCCCTGCGGGGGCTTACGAGCAGTACTTC.

This CDR3 is CASTEGPGTEAFF. As DNA, the CDR3 is TGTGCCAGCACGGAGGGGCCAGGCACTGAAGCTTTCTTT. The V gene is TRBV18, the J gene TRBJ1-1, with D possibly matching TRBD1 (5 bases). V lost 8 bases, J lost 4 bases, and 14 bases lay in between. This CDR3 is 13 amino acids long. Germline assignment: CDR1 KGHSH and CDR2 LQKENI.